Each of the 13 T cell receptor beta chains below was sequenced from the same sample in a study of T cell responses to AZD1222 COVID-19 vaccine. Profiled with immunoSEQ multiplex PCR; TCRdb holds only in-frame clones, not every one. The repertoire holds under 150,000 clones, with about 91% as singletons. This specimen consisted of peripheral blood, obtained 28 days after the second AZD1222 dose. The receptor source for this set is an adult who received the AZD1222 COVID-19 vaccine.

The chain joins TRBV28 to TRBJ1-2, with D maybe TRBD1 (5 bases). CDR3 size: 15 residues. Germline CDR1 is MDHEN and CDR2 is SYDVKM. V was trimmed by 4 bases and J by 2 bases, leaving 14 bases between them. This CDR3 reads CASSWDEGSNYGYTF. In DNA form, the CDR3 reads TGTGCCAGCAGTTGGGATGAGGGGTCAAACTATGGCTACACCTTC.

A single count supports this clone. As DNA, the CDR3 is TGTGCCAGCAGCAACGGCGAGCCAGGGACTTCCTACGAGCAGTACTTC. Its protein product is CASSNGEPGTSYEQYF. The V and J genes are TRBV21-1 and TRBJ2-7; TRBD2 reflects the table's D call only, with no check against the DNA. TRBV21-1 is recorded as a pseudogene. CDR3 size: 16 residues.

The chain has TRBV15 and TRBJ1-2, with D unresolved. V lost 1 base, J lost 2 bases, and 8 bases lay in between. The CDR3 loop spans 14 amino acids. Germline lookup yields CDR1 LNHNV and CDR2 YYDKDF (reference sequence). The chain's CDR3 is CATSRARENYGYTF. As DNA, the CDR3 is TGTGCCACCAGCAGAGCGAGGGAGAACTATGGCTACACCTTC. Drawing the rest from reference TRBV15 and TRBJ1-2, the complete variable domain is DAMVIQNPRYQVTQFGKPVTLSCSQTLNHNVMYWYQQKSSQAPKLLFHYYDKDFNNEADTPDNFQSRRPNTSFCFLDIRSPGLGDTAMYLCATSRARENYGYTFGSGTRLTVV.

The V gene is TRBV7-2, the J gene TRBJ2-1; the D gene is possibly TRBD1 (5 bases). Deletions cut 7 bases from V and 5 bases from J, with 15 bases between. Germline V gene sequence: CDR1 SGHTA, CDR2 FQGNSA. The CDR3 is 14 amino acids. The CDR3 protein is CASNRQGLDNEQFF. The CDR3 DNA sequence: TGTGCCAGCAACAGGCAGGGATTGGACAATGAGCAGTTCTTC.

The chain carries TRBV7-2 and TRBJ1-5; D is uncertain. This CDR3 comprises 15 residues. Trimming stripped 1 base from V and 2 bases from J, with 9 bases between. The germline V gene encodes CDR1 SGHTA and CDR2 FQGNSA. The CDR3 sequence: CASSLDAGRNQPQHF. The CDR3 DNA is TGTGCCAGCAGCTTAGATGCCGGCCGCAATCAGCCCCAGCATTTT.

The chain recombines TRBV7-6 with TRBJ1-2; no reliable D call. Trimming removed 5 bases from V and 4 bases from J, with 11 bases in between. Per the germline V gene, CDR1 is SGHVS and CDR2 is FNYEAQ. The CDR3 has 13 residues. Here the CDR3 reads CASSLGGFYGYTF. CDR3 DNA sequence: TGTGCCAGCAGCCTCGGAGGGTTCTATGGCTACACCTTC. Complete variable domain (other parts from reference TRBV7-6 and TRBJ1-2): GAGVSQSPRYKVTKRGQDVALRCDPISGHVSLYWYRQALGQGPEFLTYFNYEAQQDKSGLPNDRFSAERPEGSISTLTIQRTEQRDSAMYRCASSLGGFYGYTFGSGTRLTVV.

The genes are TRBV10-3 and TRBJ1-1; D ambiguous. The CDR3 has 12 residues. Trimming stripped 5 bases from V and 2 bases from J, with 6 bases between. The V gene's germline CDR1 is ENHRY and CDR2 SYGVKD. DNA of the CDR3: TGTGCCATCAGTTTCGAAAACACTGAAGCTTTCTTT. Its protein is CAISFENTEAFF.

The chain links TRBV14 to TRBJ2-2; D perhaps matches TRBD1 (5 bases). Germline CDR1 reads SGHDN; CDR2 reads FVKESK. The CDR3 covers 14 residues. Trimming shortened V by 0 bases and J by 13 bases, and 15 bases separated the two germline ends. The CDR3 region is CASSQESTVSSLFF. In nucleotides, the CDR3 is TGTGCCAGCAGCCAAGAATCGACAGTGTCTTCGCTGTTTTTT. The variable domain in full, completed from reference TRBV14 and TRBJ2-2, reads EAGVTQFPSHSVIEKGQTVTLRCDPISGHDNLYWYRRVMGKEIKFLLHFVKESKQDESGMPNNRFLAERTGGTYSTLKVQPAELEDSGVYFCASSQESTVSSLFFGEGSRLTVL.

This sequence joins TRBV6-5 and TRBJ2-7; D is unclear. Germline loops: CDR1 MNHEY, CDR2 SVGAGI. V lost 4 bases to trimming and J lost 3 bases, with 13 bases between them. The CDR3 is 14 amino acids. CDR3 amino acids: CASSFRIVGYEQYF. CDR3 bases: TGTGCCAGCAGTTTTCGGATTGTAGGCTACGAGCAGTACTTC.

This clone turned up a few times. The rearrangement links TRBV5-1 to TRBJ2-7, with a tentative D call TRBD2 (6 bases). CDR1 and CDR2 (germline): SGHRS, YFSETQ. This CDR3 is 15 amino acids long. Trimming shortened V by 4 bases and J by 0 bases, and 14 bases separated the two germline ends. The CDR3 here is CASSQGLPTSYEQYF. As DNA, the CDR3 is TGCGCCAGCAGCCAGGGACTTCCTACCTCCTACGAGCAGTACTTC.

The CDR3 coding sequence is TGTGCCAGCAGGGTTGGTGTTAAGAACTATGGCTACACCTTC. Encoded protein: CASRVGVKNYGYTF. The chain employs TRBV21-1 and TRBJ1-2. TRBV21-1 is listed as a pseudogene. The length of the CDR3 is 14 residues.

J is TRBJ2-7 and V is TRBV10-3; 10 positions agree with TRBD1. Germline trimming cut 8 bases from V and 3 bases from J; bases unmatched to any gene: 4. The CDR3 spans 13 residues. Germline assignment: CDR1 ENHRY and CDR2 SYGVKD. CDR3 protein: CAIRGTGDYEQYF. DNA for the CDR3: TGTGCCATCCGAGGGACAGGGGACTACGAGCAGTACTTC.

The gene calls are TRBV7-2 and TRBJ2-2; 9 bases align to TRBD2. The CDR3 is 15 amino acids. J lost 6 bases, V lost 3 bases, and 5 bases had no gene match. Germline V gives CDR1 SGHTA, CDR2 FQGNSA. CDR3 DNA sequence: TGTGCCAGCAGCTTTTTACTAGCGGGCCCCGGGGAGCTGTTTTTT. Translating it yields CASSFLLAGPGELFF.